Following are 32 T cell receptor beta chains from one sample sequenced in a study of Graves' ophthalmopathy and Graves' hyperthyroidism. TCR beta CDR3 regions were amplified from RNA transcripts. An initial RT-PCR round employing HTBI primers preceded a second-round multiplex PCR. One entry per CDR3 protein, called by TCRdb with MiXCR from the multiplex PCR reads. The table lists about 240,000 distinct CDR3 sequences, 45% to 55% of them singletons. The source material was peripheral blood. The receptors originated from an adult man with Graves' ophthalmopathy.

This chain joins TRBV11-3 and TRBJ1-1, with D tentatively TRBD1 (5 bases). Looked up from germline, CDR1 is SGHNT and CDR2 is YENEEA. Deletions cut 3 bases from V and 1 base from J, with 9 bases between. This CDR3 is built from 14 residues. The CDR3 DNA reads TGTGCCAGCAGCTTGGGGGGTAAGAACACTGAAGCTTTCTTT. Protein product: CASSLGGKNTEAFF.

This clonotype was observed at least ten times. V is TRBV7-9 and J is TRBJ1-2, with D hard to call. V lost 0 bases and J 1 base, leaving 0 bases between the germline ends. Germline V gene sequence: CDR1 SEHNR, CDR2 FQNEAQ (reference sequence). The CDR3 has 12 amino acids. This chain's CDR3 is CASSLANYGYTF. As DNA, the CDR3 is TGTGCCAGCAGCTTAGCTAACTATGGCTACACCTTC.

The chain links TRBV6-5 to TRBJ1-5; 9 bases are a match to TRBD1. Per germline, CDR1 MNHEY and CDR2 SVGAGI. CDR3 length equals 15 residues. V lost 5 bases to trimming and J lost 11 bases; unmatched junction nucleotides: 13. CDR3 sequence: CASSPGTGSIRTQHF. CDR3 nucleotides: TGTGCCAGCAGTCCCGGGACAGGGTCAATCAGGACCCAGCATTTT.

The chain employs TRBV9 and TRBJ1-2; 11 bases align to TRBD1. J gave up 3 bases and V 4 bases, and 5 bases lay outside the gene matches. This CDR3 has 15 residues. CDR1 is SGDLS, CDR2 YYNGEE, per germline. CDR3 coding DNA: TGTGCCAGCAGCCCCGGACAGGGGGCGTACTATGGCTACACCTTC. Its protein product is CASSPGQGAYYGYTF.

This clonotype appeared a few times. The chain combines TRBV29-1 with TRBJ1-1; 10 positions agree with TRBD1. The CDR3 is made up of 14 amino acids. The V gene end was trimmed by 6 bases and the J gene end by 4 bases; junction bases not matched to a gene: 8. CDR1 is SQVTM and CDR2 is ANQGSEA in the germline V gene. This CDR3 reads CSVRMTGGVTEAFF. The CDR3 DNA reads TGCAGCGTCCGGATGACAGGGGGCGTCACTGAAGCTTTCTTT. Based on the CDR3 plus reference TRBV29-1 and TRBJ1-1, the full variable domain is SAVISQKPSRDICQRGTSLTIQCQVDSQVTMMFWYRQQPGQSLTLIATANQGSEATYESGFVIDKFPISRPNLTFSTLTVSNMSPEDSSIYLCSVRMTGGVTEAFFGQGTRLTVV.

This chain links TRBV9 with TRBJ1-3; D remains unclear. Germline loops: CDR1 SGDLS, CDR2 YYNGEE. CDR3 size: 14 residues. V was clipped by 3 bases and J by 0 bases, with 7 bases between them. The CDR3 coding sequence is TGTGCCAGCAGCGCCGGGGACTCTGGAAACACCATATATTTT. Protein sequence: CASSAGDSGNTIYF. The variable domain in full, completed from reference TRBV9 and TRBJ1-3, reads DSGVTQTPKHLITATGQRVTLRCSPRSGDLSVYWYQQSLDQGLQFLIQYYNGEERAKGNILERFSAQQFPDLHSELNLSSLELGDSALYFCASSAGDSGNTIYFGEGSWLTVV.

The chain carries TRBV27 and TRBJ1-2; no clear D. Trimming cost V 6 bases and J 3 bases, with 8 bases left between them. Germline V gene sequence: CDR1 MNHEY, CDR2 SMNVEV (reference sequence). The CDR3 is 12 amino acids. The CDR3 region has the DNA TGTGCCAGCAGGGGAGGCCACTATGGCTACACCTTC. This codes for CASRGGHYGYTF.

The sample holds a few counts of this clonotype. The chain employs TRBV29-1 and TRBJ1-4; a weak D match, TRBD1 (6 bases). V dropped 4 bases and J dropped 8 bases, with 14 bases sitting between them. Germline V gives CDR1 SQVTM, CDR2 ANQGSEA. This CDR3 is 13 amino acids long. The CDR3 loop reads CSVVGGSGEKLFF. As DNA, the CDR3 is TGCAGCGTTGTCGGGGGCTCGGGCGAAAAACTGTTTTTT.

The chain uses TRBV7-9 and TRBJ1-4; D is unresolved. The CDR3 has 16 amino acids. V was cut by 5 bases and J by 7 bases, with 20 bases left in between. Germline V gives CDR1 SEHNR, CDR2 FQNEAQ (reference sequence). The CDR3 DNA sequence: TGTGCCAGCAGCCCGTCCCATAGCAGAGCGATTGAAAAACTGTTTTTT. Translated, it gives CASSPSHSRAIEKLFF.

The chain employs TRBV5-1 and TRBJ1-6, with 10 bases lining up with TRBD1. The germline V gene encodes CDR1 SGHRS and CDR2 YFSETQ. V lost 4 bases to trimming and J lost 9 bases; unmatched junction nucleotides: 4. CDR3 length: 14 residues. CDR3 DNA: TGCGCCAGCAGCGGACAGGGGGTGGGTTCACCCCTCCACTTT. Translating it yields CASSGQGVGSPLHF.

The chain couples TRBV19 to TRBJ2-6, with 9 bases fitting TRBD1. This CDR3 comprises 17 residues. With 5 bases clipped from V and 2 bases from J, the junction kept 7 bases outside the gene matches. Looked up from germline, CDR1 is LNHDA and CDR2 is SQIVND (reference sequence). CDR3: CASSPGQGGPGANVLTF. Here the CDR3 DNA reads TGTGCCAGTAGTCCGGGACAGGGAGGACCTGGGGCCAACGTCCTGACTTTC.

This clonotype was seen just once. This chain uses TRBV5-1 with TRBJ2-7, with TRBD1 matching over 10 bases. The CDR3 extends over 15 amino acids. The trim removed 4 bases at V and 3 bases at J, leaving 7 bases unmatched. Germline CDR1 SGHRS, CDR2 YFSETQ. The CDR3 bases are TGCGCCAGCAGCCAAGGGACAGGGGAACTCTACGAGCAGTACTTC. As protein: CASSQGTGELYEQYF.

The rearrangement links TRBV9 to TRBJ1-6; D might be TRBD1 (6 bases). CDR3 length: 17 amino acids. Trimming left V 4 bases short and J 0 bases short, with 14 bases between. CDR1 SGDLS and CDR2 YYNGEE come from the germline V gene. CDR3 in amino acids: CASSLHTGSSYNSPLHF. The CDR3 coding sequence is TGTGCCAGCAGCCTACATACAGGGAGCTCCTATAATTCACCCCTCCACTTT.

In this sample, this clonotype turned up a few times. CDR3 in amino acids: CASSFYNAFSGNTIYF. The CDR3, as DNA: TGTGCCAGCAGCTTCTACAATGCCTTTTCTGGAAACACCATATATTTT. J is TRBJ1-3 and V is TRBV7-9, with D unresolved. With 3 bases removed from V and 1 base from J, the gap between germline ends came to 13 bases. Germline CDR1 reads SEHNR; CDR2 reads FQNEAQ (reference sequence). This CDR3 has 16 amino acids.

This chain connects TRBV25-1 to TRBJ2-7; 7 bases line up with TRBD2. This CDR3 comprises 13 residues. V was pared by 6 bases and J by 6 bases, with 8 bases of the junction left unmatched. Germline assignment: CDR1 MGHDK and CDR2 SYGVNS. The CDR3 nucleotides are TGTGCCAGCAGCTTTTCCACGGGAGGCGAGCAGTACTTC. This encodes CASSFSTGGEQYF.

This clonotype was found a few times. The chain carries TRBV12-3 or TRBV12-4 and TRBJ1-2; D ambiguous. V lost 1 base and J 0 bases, leaving 3 bases between the germline ends. The CDR3 sequence is 13 residues long. Here the CDR3 reads CASSLVTNYGYTF. CDR3 DNA sequence: TGTGCCAGCAGTTTAGTTACTAACTATGGCTACACCTTC.

This chain links TRBV7-9 with TRBJ1-1; D not certain. There are 14 residues in the CDR3. Germline-derived CDR1 and CDR2 are SEHNR and FQNEAQ (reference sequence). The ends were cut back, 5 bases at V and 4 bases at J, with 14 bases in the middle. The CDR3 DNA follows: TGTGCCAGCAGCAAATTAGCGGGAGGCACTGAAGCTTTCTTT. Translation gives CASSKLAGGTEAFF.

Turning to this clonotype: Because it lacks the conserved phenylalanine or tryptophan at the end, this CDR3 is likely a read error. The chain employs TRBV7-8 and TRBJ2-7; D is tentatively TRBD1 or TRBD2 (5 bases each). The CDR3 is made up of 12 amino acids. V was shortened by 3 bases and J by 6 bases, with 9 bases between the two germline ends. In germline, CDR1 is SGHVS, CDR2 FQNEAQ. This CDR3 reads CASSFGGSEQYL. The CDR3, as DNA: TGTGCCAGCAGCTTTGGGGGAAGCGAGCAGTACCTC.

In its sample, this clonotype was seen a few times. This sequence joins TRBV6-4 and TRBJ1-6; 7 positions match TRBD1. Per germline, CDR1 MRHNA and CDR2 SNTAGT. This CDR3 contains 14 residues. Unmatched junction bases numbered 8, after V lost 6 bases and J lost 9 bases. The CDR3 region has the DNA TGTGCCAGCAGCACTGACAGGGTTGGTTCACCCCTCCACTTT. Translation gives CASSTDRVGSPLHF.

In this sample, this clonotype turned up many times. The gene calls are TRBV10-3 and TRBJ2-6; D is tentatively TRBD1 or TRBD2 (5 bases each). Germline V gene data show CDR1 as ENHRY and CDR2 as SYGVKD. This CDR3 contains 18 residues. V lost 6 bases to trimming and J lost 2 bases, with 20 bases between them. CDR3 region: CAIRPARDGLTGANVLTF. CDR3 nucleotides: TGTGCCATCAGACCTGCCCGGGACGGGCTCACTGGGGCCAACGTCCTGACTTTC.

On this clonotype itself: A junction boundary mismatches the germline segment, possibly from a read error. The rearrangement joins TRBV7-2 to TRBJ2-5, with TRBD1 identical over 10 bases. Germline V gene data show CDR1 as SGHTA and CDR2 as FQGNSA. CDR3 size: 14 residues. The DNA of the CDR3 is TGTGCCAGCAGCCCGGACAGGGGGTCGACTAGAAAGGACTTC. It specifies CASSPDRGSTRKDF. The full variable domain, completed using reference TRBV7-2 and TRBJ2-5, is GAGVSQSPSNKVTEKGKDVELRCDPISGHTALYWYRQSLGQGLEFLIYFQGNSAPDKSGLPSDRFSAERTGGSVSTLTIQRTQQEDSAVYLCASSPDRGSTRKDFGPGTRLLVL.

This chain connects TRBV24-1 to TRBJ1-5, with 9 nucleotides matching TRBD1. V was pared by 3 bases and J by 0 bases, with 11 bases of the junction left unmatched. CDR1 and CDR2 from the germline V gene are KGHDR and SFDVKD. This CDR3 contains 19 residues. The DNA for the CDR3 is TGTGCCACCAGTGATGATGACAGGGGGATCCCCTATAGCAATCAGCCCCAGCATTTT. It yields the protein CATSDDDRGIPYSNQPQHF.

This clonotype has only a few counts. The rearrangement uses TRBV7-6 and TRBJ2-7, with unresolved D. The CDR3 runs to 14 residues. Germline CDR1 SGHVS, CDR2 FNYEAQ. V lost 5 bases and J 1 base, leaving 12 bases between the germline ends. CDR3 coding DNA: TGTGCCAGCAGCCAATCCTCGGTTTCCTACGAGCAGTACTTC. This gives the protein CASSQSSVSYEQYF.

This clonotype has a handful of counts. This chain links TRBV9 with TRBJ1-2, with 8 bases aligning to TRBD1. The CDR3 runs 14 residues. V gave up 3 bases and J gave up 5 bases; unmatched junction bases: 6. Germline CDR1 reads SGDLS; CDR2 reads YYNGEE. CDR3 sequence reads: CASSDRTGRYGYTF. The DNA of the CDR3 is TGTGCCAGCAGCGATAGGACAGGGCGGTATGGCTACACCTTC.

J is TRBJ1-5 and V is TRBV20-1; D is unclear. Germline V gene data show CDR1 as DFQATT and CDR2 as SNEGSKA (reference sequence). This CDR3 has 12 residues. V lost 5 bases and J lost 6, with 11 bases in between. CDR3 amino acids: CSAGTWRQPQHF. Written as DNA, the CDR3 is TGCAGTGCTGGCACTTGGCGTCAGCCCCAGCATTTT.

In its sample, this clonotype was seen a few times. The V gene is TRBV7-3, the J gene TRBJ2-7; D perhaps matches TRBD1 (6 bases). Germline assignment: CDR1 SGHTA and CDR2 FQGTGA. V dropped 3 bases and J dropped 6 bases, with 12 bases sitting between them. The CDR3 runs to 13 residues. CDR3 DNA sequence: TGTGCCAGCAGCTTTTACAGGGAAAGCGAGCAGTACTTC. It is translated as CASSFYRESEQYF.

In this sample, this clonotype turned up a few times. The rearrangement links TRBV7-2 to TRBJ1-1, with D perhaps TRBD1 (5 bases). The germline gives CDR1 SGHTA, CDR2 FQGNSA. CDR3 length equals 17 residues. Trimming stripped 6 bases from V and 2 bases from J, with 22 bases between. Written as DNA, the CDR3 is TGTGCCAGCAGTTCCCAGGTGGGAAGGGGAGTTAACACTGAAGCTTTCTTT. As protein: CASSSQVGRGVNTEAFF.

The chain's CDR3 is CASSQKSTGVNDGYTF. CDR3 DNA sequence: TGTGCCAGCAGCCAAAAATCTACAGGGGTGAACGATGGCTACACCTTC. V gene TRBV2 combines with J gene TRBJ1-2; 7 nucleotides match TRBD1. J was trimmed by 6 bases and V by 6 bases; bases with no gene match: 16. CDR3 size: 16 residues. Looked up from germline, CDR1 is SNHLY and CDR2 is FYNNEI.

The chain carries TRBV12-3 or TRBV12-4 and TRBJ2-7; D remains ambiguous. This CDR3 region has 11 residues. Trimming pared 3 bases from V and 9 bases from J, leaving 9 bases between. The chain's CDR3 is CASSFEARQYF. The DNA for the CDR3 is TGTGCCAGCAGTTTTGAGGCCCGGCAGTACTTC.

The gene calls are TRBV5-1 and TRBJ2-7, with D perhaps TRBD1 (6 bases). Germline CDR1 and CDR2: SGHRS and YFSETQ. The CDR3 contains 15 residues. V lost 4 bases to trimming and J lost 0 bases, with 14 bases between them. CDR3 amino acids: CASSHQGSASYEQYF. The CDR3 DNA reads as TGCGCCAGCAGCCATCAGGGGTCGGCCTCCTACGAGCAGTACTTC.

For this clonotype: Sequence at one end of the junction differs from germline and may be a read error. Written as DNA, the CDR3 is TGTGCCAGCAGTTATCGGACCTATGGCTACACCTTC. Residues: CASSYRTYGYTF. The chain recombines TRBV10-3 with TRBJ1-2, with D unresolved. Germline V CDR1 and CDR2: ENHRY, SYGVKD. The CDR3 has 12 amino acids.

This clonotype was seen only a few times. The genes are TRBV10-3 and TRBJ2-5; the match to TRBD1 covers 8 bases. The J segment lost 1 base and the V segment lost 9 bases, leaving 4 bases of the junction unmatched. The CDR3 spans 13 residues. Germline CDR1 is ENHRY and CDR2 is SYGVKD. CDR3 residues: CAIAGTGQETQYF. CDR3 bases: TGTGCCATAGCCGGGACAGGCCAAGAGACCCAGTACTTC.